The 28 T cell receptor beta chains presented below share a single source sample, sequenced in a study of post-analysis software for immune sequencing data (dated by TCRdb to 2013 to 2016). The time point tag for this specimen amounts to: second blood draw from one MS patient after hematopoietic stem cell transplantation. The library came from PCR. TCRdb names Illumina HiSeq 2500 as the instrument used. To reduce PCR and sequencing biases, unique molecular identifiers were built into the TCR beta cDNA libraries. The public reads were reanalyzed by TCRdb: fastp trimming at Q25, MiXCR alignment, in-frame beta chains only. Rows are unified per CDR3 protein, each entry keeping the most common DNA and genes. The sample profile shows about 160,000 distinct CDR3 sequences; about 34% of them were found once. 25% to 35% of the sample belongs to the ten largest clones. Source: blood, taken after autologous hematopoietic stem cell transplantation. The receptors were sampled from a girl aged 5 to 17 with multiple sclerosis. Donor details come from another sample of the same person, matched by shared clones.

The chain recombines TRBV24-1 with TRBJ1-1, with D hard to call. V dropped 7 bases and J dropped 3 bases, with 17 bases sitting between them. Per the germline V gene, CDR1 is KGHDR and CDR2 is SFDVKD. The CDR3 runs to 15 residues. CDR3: CATRNSKAPYTEAFF. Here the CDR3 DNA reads TGTGCCACCAGAAATAGCAAGGCGCCCTACACTGAAGCTTTCTTT.

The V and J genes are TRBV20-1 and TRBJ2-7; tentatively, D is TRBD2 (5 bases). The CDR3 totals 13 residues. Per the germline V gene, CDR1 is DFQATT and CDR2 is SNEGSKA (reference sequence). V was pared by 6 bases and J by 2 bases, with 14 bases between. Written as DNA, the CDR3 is TGCAGTGCCCGGAGCGGAGCTGCCTACGAGCAGTACTTC. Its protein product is CSARSGAAYEQYF.

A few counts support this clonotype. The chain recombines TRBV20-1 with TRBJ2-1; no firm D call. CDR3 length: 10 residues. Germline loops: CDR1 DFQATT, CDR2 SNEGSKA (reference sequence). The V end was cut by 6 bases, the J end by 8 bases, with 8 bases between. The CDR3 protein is CSALRDEQFF. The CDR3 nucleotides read TGCAGTGCCCTAAGGGATGAGCAGTTCTTC.

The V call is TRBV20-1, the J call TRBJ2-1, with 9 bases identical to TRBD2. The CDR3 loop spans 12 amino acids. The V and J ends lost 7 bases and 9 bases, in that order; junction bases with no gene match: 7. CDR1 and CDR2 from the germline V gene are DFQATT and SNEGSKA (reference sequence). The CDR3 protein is CSVSSGRGEQFF. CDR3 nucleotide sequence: TGCAGTGTCAGTAGCGGGAGAGGTGAGCAGTTCTTC.

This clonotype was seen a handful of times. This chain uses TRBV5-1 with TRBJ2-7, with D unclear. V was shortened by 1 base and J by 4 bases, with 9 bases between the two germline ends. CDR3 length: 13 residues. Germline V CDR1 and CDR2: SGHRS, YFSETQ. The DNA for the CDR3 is TGCGCCAGCAGCTTGAGCGTAGGATACGAGCAGTACTTC. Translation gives CASSLSVGYEQYF. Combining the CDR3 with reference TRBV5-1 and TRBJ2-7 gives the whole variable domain KAGVTQTPRYLIKTRGQQVTLSCSPISGHRSVSWYQQTPGQGLQFLFEYFSETQRNKGNFPGRFSGRQFSNSRSEMNVSTLELGDSALYLCASSLSVGYEQYFGPGTRLTVT.

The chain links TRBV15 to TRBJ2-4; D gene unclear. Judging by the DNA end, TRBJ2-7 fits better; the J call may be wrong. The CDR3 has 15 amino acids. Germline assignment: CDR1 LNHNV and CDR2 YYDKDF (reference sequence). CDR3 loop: CATSRSSRKDHEQYF. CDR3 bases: TGTGCCACCAGCAGATCGAGCAGGAAGGACCACGAGCAGTACTTC.

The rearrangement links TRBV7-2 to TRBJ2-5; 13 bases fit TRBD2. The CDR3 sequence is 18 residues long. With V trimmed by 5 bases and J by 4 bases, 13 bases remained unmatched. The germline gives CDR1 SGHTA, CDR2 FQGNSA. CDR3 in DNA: TGTGCCAGCAGCGACGGACTAGCGGGAGTGCGGGGGGGAGAGACCCAGTACTTC. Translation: CASSDGLAGVRGGETQYF.

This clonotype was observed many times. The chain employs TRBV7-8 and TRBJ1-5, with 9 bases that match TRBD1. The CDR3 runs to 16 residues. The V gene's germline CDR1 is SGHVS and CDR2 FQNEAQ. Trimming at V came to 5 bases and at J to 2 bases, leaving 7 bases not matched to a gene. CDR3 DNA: TGTGCCAGCAGCGCACGACAGGGGGTGGGCAATCAGCCCCAGCATTTT. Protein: CASSARQGVGNQPQHF. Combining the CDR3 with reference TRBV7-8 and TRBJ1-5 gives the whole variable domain GAGVSQSPRYKVAKRGQDVALRCDPISGHVSLFWYQQALGQGPEFLTYFQNEAQLDKSGLPSDRFFAERPEGSVSTLKIQRTQQEDSAVYLCASSARQGVGNQPQHFGDGTRLSIL.

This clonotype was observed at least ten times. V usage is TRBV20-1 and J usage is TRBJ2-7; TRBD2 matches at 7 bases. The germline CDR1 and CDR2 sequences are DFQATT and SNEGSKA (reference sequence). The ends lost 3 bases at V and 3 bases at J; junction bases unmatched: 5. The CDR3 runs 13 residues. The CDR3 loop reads CSARREMRYEQYF. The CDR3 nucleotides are TGCAGTGCTAGGCGGGAGATGCGCTACGAGCAGTACTTC.

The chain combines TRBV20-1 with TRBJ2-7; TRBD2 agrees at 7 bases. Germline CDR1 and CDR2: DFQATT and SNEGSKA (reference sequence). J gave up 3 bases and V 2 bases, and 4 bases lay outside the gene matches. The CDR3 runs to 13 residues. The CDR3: CSARQRESYEQYF. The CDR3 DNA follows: TGCAGTGCTAGACAGCGGGAAAGCTACGAGCAGTACTTC.

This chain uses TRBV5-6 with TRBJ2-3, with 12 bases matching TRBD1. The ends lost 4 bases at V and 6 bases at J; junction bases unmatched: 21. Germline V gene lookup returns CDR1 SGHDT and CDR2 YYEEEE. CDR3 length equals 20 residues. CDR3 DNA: TGTGCCAGCAGCCCCGGGACAGGGGGCTTTAGCGGGACGCCAAGGGATACGCAGTATTTT. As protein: CASSPGTGGFSGTPRDTQYF.

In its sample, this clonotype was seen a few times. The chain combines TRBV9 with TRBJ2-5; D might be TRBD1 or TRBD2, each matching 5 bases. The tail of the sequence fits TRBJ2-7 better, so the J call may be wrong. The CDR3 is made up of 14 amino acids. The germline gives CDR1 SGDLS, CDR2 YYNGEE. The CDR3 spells CASSAGTPLGEQYF. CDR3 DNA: TGTGCCAGCAGCGCCGGGACCCCACTGGGCGAGCAGTACTTC.

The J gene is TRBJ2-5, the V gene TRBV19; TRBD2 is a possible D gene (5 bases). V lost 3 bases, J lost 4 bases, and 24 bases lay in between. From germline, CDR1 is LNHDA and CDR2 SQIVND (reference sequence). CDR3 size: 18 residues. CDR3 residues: CASSIMSVGPGNRETQYF. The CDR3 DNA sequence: TGTGCCAGTAGTATTATGTCCGTTGGGCCGGGGAACCGAGAGACCCAGTACTTC.

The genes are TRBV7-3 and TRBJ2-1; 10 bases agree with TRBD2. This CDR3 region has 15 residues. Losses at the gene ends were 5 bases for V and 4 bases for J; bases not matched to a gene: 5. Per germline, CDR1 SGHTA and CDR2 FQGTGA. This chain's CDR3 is CASSPASGSYNEQFF. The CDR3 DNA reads TGTGCCAGCAGCCCCGCTAGCGGGAGTTACAATGAGCAGTTCTTC.

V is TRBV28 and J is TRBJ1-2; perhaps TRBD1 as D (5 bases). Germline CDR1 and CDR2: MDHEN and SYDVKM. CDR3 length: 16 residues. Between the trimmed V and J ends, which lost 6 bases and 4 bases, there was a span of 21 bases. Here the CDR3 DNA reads TGTGCCAGCAGGGGGGGGGACCGGGGGTTAGGCTATGGCTACACCTTC. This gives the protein CASRGGDRGLGYGYTF.

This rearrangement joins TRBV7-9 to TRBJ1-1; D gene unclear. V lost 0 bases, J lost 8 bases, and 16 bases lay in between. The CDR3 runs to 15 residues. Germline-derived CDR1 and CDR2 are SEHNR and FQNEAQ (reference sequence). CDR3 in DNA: TGTGCCAGCAGCTTAGCGATCGCGCGGTCTAGGGAAGCTTTCTTT. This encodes CASSLAIARSREAFF.

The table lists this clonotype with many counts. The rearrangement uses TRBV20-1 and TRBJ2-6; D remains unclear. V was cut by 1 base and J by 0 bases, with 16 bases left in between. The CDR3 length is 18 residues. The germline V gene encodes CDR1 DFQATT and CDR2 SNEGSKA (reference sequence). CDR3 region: CSARVRTPGPSGANVLTF. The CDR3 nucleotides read TGCAGTGCTAGAGTCCGGACCCCCGGTCCCTCTGGGGCCAACGTCCTGACTTTC.

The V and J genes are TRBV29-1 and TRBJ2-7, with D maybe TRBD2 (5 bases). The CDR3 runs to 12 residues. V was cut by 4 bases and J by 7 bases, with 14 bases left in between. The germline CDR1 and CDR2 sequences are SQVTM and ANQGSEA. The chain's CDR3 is CSVGGRGKEQYF. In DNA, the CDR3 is TGCAGCGTTGGAGGACGGGGTAAAGAGCAGTACTTC.

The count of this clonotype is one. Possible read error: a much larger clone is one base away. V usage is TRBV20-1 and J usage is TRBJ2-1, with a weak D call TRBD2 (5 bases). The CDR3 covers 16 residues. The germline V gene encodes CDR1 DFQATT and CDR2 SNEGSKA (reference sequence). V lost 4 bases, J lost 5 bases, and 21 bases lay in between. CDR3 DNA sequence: TGCAGTGCTATACCCTCGACACTAGTCTCTGACAATGAGCAGTTCTTC. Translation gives CSAIPSTLVSDNEQFF.

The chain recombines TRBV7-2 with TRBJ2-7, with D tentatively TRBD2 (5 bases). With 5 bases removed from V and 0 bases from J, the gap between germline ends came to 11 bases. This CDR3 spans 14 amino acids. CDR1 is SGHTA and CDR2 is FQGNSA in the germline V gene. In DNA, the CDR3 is TGTGCCAGCAGCCCGGGGTGGGACTCCTACGAGCAGTACTTC. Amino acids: CASSPGWDSYEQYF.

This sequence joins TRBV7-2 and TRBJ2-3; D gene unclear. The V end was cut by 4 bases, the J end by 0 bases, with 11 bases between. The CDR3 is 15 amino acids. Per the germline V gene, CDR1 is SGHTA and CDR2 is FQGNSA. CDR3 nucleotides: TGTGCCAGCAGCTCCGGGCGCTCTAGCACAGATACGCAGTATTTT. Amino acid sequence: CASSSGRSSTDTQYF.

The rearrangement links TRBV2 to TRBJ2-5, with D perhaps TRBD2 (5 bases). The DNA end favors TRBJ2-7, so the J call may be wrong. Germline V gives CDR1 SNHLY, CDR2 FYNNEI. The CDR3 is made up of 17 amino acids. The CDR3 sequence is CASSPSPGNPPLYEQYF. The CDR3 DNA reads TGTGCCAGCAGTCCATCACCCGGGAACCCACCCCTATACGAGCAGTACTTC.

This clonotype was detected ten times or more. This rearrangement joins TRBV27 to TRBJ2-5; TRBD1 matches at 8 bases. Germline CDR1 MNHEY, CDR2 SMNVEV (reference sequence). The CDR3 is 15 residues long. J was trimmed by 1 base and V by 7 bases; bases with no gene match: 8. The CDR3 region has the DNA TGTGCCAGCACGTCCGGACAGGGAACCCAAGAGACCCAGTACTTC. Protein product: CASTSGQGTQETQYF.

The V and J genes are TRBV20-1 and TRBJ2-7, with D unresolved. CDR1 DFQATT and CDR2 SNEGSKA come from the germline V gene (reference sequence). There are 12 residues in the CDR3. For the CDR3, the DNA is TGCGGGGTTGAAGGGCCCTCCTACGAGCAGTACTTC. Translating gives CGVEGPSYEQYF.

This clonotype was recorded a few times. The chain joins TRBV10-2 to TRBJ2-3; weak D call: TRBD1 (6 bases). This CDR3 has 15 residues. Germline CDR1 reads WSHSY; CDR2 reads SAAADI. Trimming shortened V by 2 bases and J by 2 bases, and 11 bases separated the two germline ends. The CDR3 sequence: CASSEGQFPTDTQYF. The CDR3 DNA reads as TGCGCCAGCAGTGAGGGACAGTTTCCCACAGATACGCAGTATTTT.

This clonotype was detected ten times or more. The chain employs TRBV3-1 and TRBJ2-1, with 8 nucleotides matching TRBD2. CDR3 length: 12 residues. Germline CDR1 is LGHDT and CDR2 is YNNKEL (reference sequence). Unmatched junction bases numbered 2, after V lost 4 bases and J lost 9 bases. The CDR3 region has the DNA TGTGCCAGCAGCCCGGGACTAGGTGAGCAGTTCTTC. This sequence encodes CASSPGLGEQFF.

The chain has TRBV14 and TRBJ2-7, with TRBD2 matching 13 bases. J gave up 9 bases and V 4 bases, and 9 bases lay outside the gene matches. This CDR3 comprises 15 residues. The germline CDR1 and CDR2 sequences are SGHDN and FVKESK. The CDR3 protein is CASSPRLAGGQVQYF. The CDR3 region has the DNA TGTGCCAGCAGCCCAAGACTAGCGGGAGGCCAAGTGCAGTACTTC.

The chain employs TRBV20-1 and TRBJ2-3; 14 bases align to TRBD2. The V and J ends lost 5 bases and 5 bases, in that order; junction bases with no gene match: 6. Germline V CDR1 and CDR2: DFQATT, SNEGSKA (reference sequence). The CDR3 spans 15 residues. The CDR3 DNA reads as TGCAGTGCTCCGACTAGCGGGGGGGCCAGAGATACGCAGTATTTT. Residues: CSAPTSGGARDTQYF.